This T cell receptor beta chain was sequenced for a study of CD8 T cells in ankylosing spondylitis. To note about this clonotype: The antigen is undetermined.

The V end lost 0 bases, the J end lost 4 bases, and 16 bases lay between the germline ends. Germline loops: CDR1 SGDLS, CDR2 YYNGEE. The CDR3 consists of 16 residues. It was by quantitative 5'-RACE with molecular barcodes that TCR beta libraries were made. TCRdb fed the 5' RACE reads into MiXCR, producing one record per CDR3 protein. The table has fewer than 500,000 distinct CDR3 sequences, about a fifth seen once. Whole-study results and caveats: Matched ankylosing spondylitis synovial fluid reportedly showed significant enrichment of disease-linked clones. Earlier studies detected some motif variants in reactive arthritis synovial fluid and blood. About 8 highly homologous variants made up a TCR beta motif, and this motif appeared characteristic of ankylosing spondylitis blood.

The clonotype comes from a male donor with ankylosing spondylitis. The sample was blood, either unsorted or a sorted T cell fraction (not recorded which). This chain uses TRBV9 with TRBJ2-5; possible D gene TRBD2, 6 bases. The CDR3 spells CASSVGLANVGETQYF. Written as DNA, the CDR3 is TGTGCCAGCAGCGTAGGTCTAGCGAACGTCGGAGAGACCCAGTACTTC. The variable domain in full, with the rest retrieved from reference TRBV9 and TRBJ2-5, is DSGVTQTPKHLITATGQRVTLRCSPRSGDLSVYWYQQSLDQGLQFLIQYYNGEERAKGNILERFSAQQFPDLHSELNLSSLELGDSALYFCASSVGLANVGETQYFGPGTRLLVL.